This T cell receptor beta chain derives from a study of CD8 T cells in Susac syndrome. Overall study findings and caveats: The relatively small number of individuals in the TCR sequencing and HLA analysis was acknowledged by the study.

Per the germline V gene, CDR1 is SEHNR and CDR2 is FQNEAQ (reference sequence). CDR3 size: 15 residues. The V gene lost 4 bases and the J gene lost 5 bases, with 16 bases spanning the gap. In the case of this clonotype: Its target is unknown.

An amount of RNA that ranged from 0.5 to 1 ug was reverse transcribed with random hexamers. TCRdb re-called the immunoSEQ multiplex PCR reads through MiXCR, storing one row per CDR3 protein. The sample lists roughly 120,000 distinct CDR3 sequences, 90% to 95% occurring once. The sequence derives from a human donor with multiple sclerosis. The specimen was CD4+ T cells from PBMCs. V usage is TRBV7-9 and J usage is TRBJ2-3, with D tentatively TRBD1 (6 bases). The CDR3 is CASSSGTRAGDTQYF. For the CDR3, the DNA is TGTGCCAGCAGCTCGGGGACAAGGGCTGGAGATACGCAGTATTTT. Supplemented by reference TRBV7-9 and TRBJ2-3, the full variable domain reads DTGVSQNPRHKITKRGQNVTFRCDPISEHNRLYWYRQTLGQGPEFLTYFQNEAQLEKSRLLSDRFSAERPKGSFSTLEIQRTEQGDSAMYLCASSSGTRAGDTQYFGPGTRLTVL.